The sequence of this TCR beta chain was determined in a study of cytomegalovirus exposure and HLA in healthy donors. Overall study results and limits: A prior analysis recorded that most TCR beta V segments were productive about 87% or about 30% of the time.

This PCR relied on a set of 60 Vbeta primers and 13 Jbeta primers. TCRdb's table, derived via immunoSEQ multiplex PCR, lists solely in-frame clones and lacks some. Of 150,000 to 200,000 clones in the sample, 80% were seen once. Germline V gene sequence: CDR1 SGHNT, CDR2 YYREEE (reference sequence). This CDR3 comprises 15 residues. Trimming pared 0 bases from V and 3 bases from J, leaving 12 bases between. This clone was observed a few times. Antigen: not known. The sequencing input was PBMCs. This chain links TRBV5-4 with TRBJ1-1, with D tentatively TRBD1 (5 bases). The sequence came from a boy aged 10-17 years in good health and CMV-seronegative. The CDR3 here is CASSLVGGEHTEAFF. CDR3 nucleotides: TGTGCCAGCAGCTTGGTCGGGGGGGAGCACACTGAAGCTTTCTTT. Looking up the rest from reference TRBV5-4 and TRBJ1-1 gives the full variable domain: ETGVTQSPTHLIKTRGQQVTLRCSSQSGHNTVSWYQQALGQGPQFIFQYYREEENGRGNFPPRFSGLQFPNYSSELNVNALELDDSALYLCASSLVGGEHTEAFFGQGTRLTVV.